A selection of T cell receptor beta chains follows, all from one sample in a study of Ad26.COV2.S vaccination and SARS-CoV-2 variants. The method was immunoSEQ multiplex PCR; TCRdb's version includes in-frame clones alone and lacks a portion of them. The sample comprises 300,000 to 400,000 clones, about 85% of which are singletons, and 6.4% rests with the top ten. This material consisted of peripheral blood, taken in a trial of Ad26.COV2.S vaccine versus placebo. These receptors all come from a person between 18 and 59 years old who received the Ad26.COV2.S COVID-19 vaccine or a placebo. Both conserved end residues are part of each CDR3. The size field is filled for only some rows; it gives once, few, many or a size class.

v_gene	abundance	len	j_gene	CDR3aa
TRBV6-5	NA	13	TRBJ1-5	CASSSYSGQPQHF
TRBV9	NA	14	TRBJ1-2	CASSDNRAHYGYTF
TRBV10-3	NA	15	TRBJ1-3	CAISELTGARNTIYF
TRBV3-1/TRBV3-2	NA	14	TRBJ1-1	CASSQFVKNTEAFF
TRBV27	NA	14	TRBJ1-2	CASSLDRDYDGYTF
TRBV24-1	once	12	TRBJ2-1	CATSGFHNEQFF
TRBV19	NA	14	TRBJ2-7	CASTLTGSSYEQYF
TRBV9	NA	13	TRBJ1-1	CASSATGNTEAFF
TRBV7-3	NA	16	TRBJ2-1	CASSLDGAGGPREQFF
TRBV13	NA	15	TRBJ2-1	CASSFDWTSYNEQFF
TRBV4-1	NA	13	TRBJ2-7	CASSQKWGHEQYF
TRBV6-2/TRBV6-3	NA	15	TRBJ2-6	CASSLQGAGANVLTF
TRBV5-1	NA	16	TRBJ2-3	CASSLFSGGATDTQYF
TRBV13	NA	14	TRBJ2-7	CASSIKGTGREQYF
TRBV9	NA	15	TRBJ2-7	CASSVSQLALHEQYF
TRBV5-1	NA	18	TRBJ1-3	CASSITGTGAFDGNTIYF
TRBV2	NA	13	TRBJ1-3	CASNSDSGNTIYF
TRBV29-1	once	14	TRBJ2-3	CSVEVGTVTDTQYF
TRBV7-9	NA	17	TRBJ2-1	CASSRIAGGLHGHEQFF
TRBV4-2	NA	18	TRBJ1-4	CASSQLPPGQAGEEKLFF
TRBV2	NA	13	TRBJ1-2	CASRGFANYGYTF
TRBV7-9	NA	15	TRBJ2-1	CASSPGTSGYNEQFF
TRBV7-2	NA	15	TRBJ1-2	CARSLVQDASYGYTF
TRBV30	NA	13	TRBJ1-5	CAWSGRHNQPQHF
TRBV7-9	NA	15	TRBJ1-4	CASSLAGSRGEKLFF
TRBV7-9	NA	14	TRBJ1-2	CASSLGGGAHGYTF